Listed below are T cell receptor beta chains from one sample, sequenced in a study of blood T cell repertoires in COVID-19. The table came from immunoSEQ multiplex PCR; TCRdb's copy has only in-frame clones and leaves some out. This table has 110,000 to 150,000 clones, about 89% appearing once. Specimen: peripheral blood. Source of these receptors: a man in his sixties with active or convalescent COVID-19. Both conserved end residues are part of each CDR3. The D gene is left open where the match is weak. Size is stated for part of the rows, as once, few or many counts, or as a class when the clone is expanded.

size | J | D | V | DNA | CDR3
NA | TRBJ1-1 | NA | TRBV3-1/TRBV3-2 | TGTGCCAGCTCAGGGGCGCTGAACACTGAAGCTTTCTTT | CASSGALNTEAFF
NA | TRBJ2-1 | TRBD1 | TRBV18 | TGTGCCAGCTCACCCCGGACAGGGGGTATTAGTGAGCAGTTCTTC | CASSPRTGGISEQFF
NA | TRBJ2-3 | NA | TRBV5-6 | TGTGCCAGCAGCTCCGAGGCGAGCACAGATACGCAGTATTTT | CASSSEASTDTQYF
NA | TRBJ2-3 | TRBD2 | TRBV4-3 | TGCGCCAGCAGCCAAGAGGGGGGGATTATCGCTACGCAGTATTTT | CASSQEGGIIATQYF
NA | TRBJ2-5 | NA | TRBV7-8 | TGTGCCAGCAGCCGAGACAGGTTCCAAGAGACCCAGTACTTC | CASSRDRFQETQYF
NA | TRBJ1-6 | TRBD1 | TRBV14 | TGTGCCAGCAGCCAATCCGGGACAGGGGCTTCACCCCTCCACTTT | CASSQSGTGASPLHF
NA | TRBJ2-5 | NA | TRBV10-3 | TGTGCCATCAGGGGGGGATCAGGGGAGACCCAGTACTTC | CAIRGGSGETQYF
once | TRBJ1-4 | NA | TRBV7-8 | TGTGCCAGCAGCGACCTCGACGGGAGAAAACTGTTTTTT | CASSDLDGRKLFF
NA | TRBJ2-1 | NA | TRBV30 | TGTGCCTGGAGTGTTGGTAGCGGCAATGAGCAGTTCTTC | CAWSVGSGNEQFF
few | TRBJ2-3 | NA | TRBV13 | TGTGCCAGCAGCTCTCCGCAACTAGCTAGCACAGATACGCAGTATTTT | CASSSPQLASTDTQYF
few | TRBJ1-3 | TRBD1 | TRBV5-4 | TGTGCCAGCAGCTTGGACAGGGGGAACACCATATATTTT | CASSLDRGNTIYF
NA | TRBJ2-6 | NA | TRBV9 | TGTGCCAGCAGCGTACCAGGGGCCAACGTCCTGACTTTC | CASSVPGANVLTF
NA | TRBJ1-6 | NA | TRBV10-1 | TGCGCCAGCAGTGAGGGTGAGGCCCTCCACTTT | CASSEGEALHF
NA | TRBJ1-5 | NA | TRBV9 | TGTGCCAGCAGCCCAGGGGTGGCGGGGCCCCAGCATTTT | CASSPGVAGPQHF
NA | TRBJ1-2 | TRBD1 | TRBV14 | TGTGCCAGCAGCCAAGGCAGGGGGCCGGGCTATGGCTACACCTTC | CASSQGRGPGYGYTF
NA | TRBJ2-2 | TRBD1 | TRBV5-5 | TGTGCCAGCAGCTTGCGGGACAGGGGGTACACCGGGGAGCTGTTTTTT | CASSLRDRGYTGELFF
few | TRBJ2-3 | TRBD2 | TRBV7-2 | TGTGCCAGCAGGGTGGGGACTAGCCCGCCAGATACGCAGTATTTT | CASRVGTSPPDTQYF
NA | TRBJ1-2 | TRBD1 | TRBV6-5 | TGTGCCAGCAGTTACTCGGGACAGGGAACCTATGGCTACACCTTC | CASSYSGQGTYGYTF
NA | TRBJ2-1 | NA | TRBV3-1/TRBV3-2 | TGTGCCAGCAGCCAAGACGTCCACGGGGGTGAGCAGTTCTTC | CASSQDVHGGEQFF
NA | TRBJ2-1 | NA | TRBV5-1 | TGCGCCAGCAGCAAAGACAATGACAATGAGCAGTTCTTC | CASSKDNDNEQFF
NA | TRBJ2-2 | TRBD2 | TRBV10-3 | TGTGCCATACGAGGGGGGACTAGCGGCACCGGGGAGCTGTTTTTT | CAIRGGTSGTGELFF
NA | TRBJ2-7 | TRBD2 | TRBV10-3 | TGTGCCATCACAGCTAGCGGGCTCTCCTACGAGCAGTACTTC | CAITASGLSYEQYF
once | TRBJ2-7 | TRBD2 | TRBV19 | TGTGCCAGTAGTATGCGGGGGGAGGTATACGAGCAGTACTTC | CASSMRGEVYEQYF
NA | TRBJ2-7 | TRBD1 | TRBV6-6 | TGTGCCAGCAGTTACTCTAGCCAGGGGGACGAGCAGTACTTC | CASSYSSQGDEQYF
NA | TRBJ1-1 | TRBD1 | TRBV2 | TGTGCCACGACAGGGGGGGCCACTGAAGCTTTCTTT | CATTGGATEAFF
NA | TRBJ1-1 | TRBD1 | TRBV7-2 | TGTGCCAGCAGCATGGGACAGGGGTTGAGCACTGAAGCTTTCTTT | CASSMGQGLSTEAFF
NA | TRBJ2-5 | NA | TRBV6-1 | TGTGCCAGCAGTGAGACTAAAGAGACCCAGTACTTC | CASSETKETQYF